The present entry profiles one T cell receptor (beta chain) with its context. Sequencing was performed with immunoSEQ multiplex PCR; in TCRdb, only in-frame clones are kept and a portion is missing. The sample lists roughly 88,000 clones, about 87% occurring once. The sample comes from a study of OX40 agonist ivuxolimab in advanced cancers. Germline-derived CDR1 and CDR2 are SGDLS and YYNGEE. The CDR3 covers 14 residues. Unmatched junction bases numbered 3, after V lost 4 bases and J lost 2 bases. The sequence was collected from an adult with an advanced solid tumor such as melanoma, head and neck, liver or kidney cancer. Sequenced here: CD4+ or CD8+ T cells sorted from blood, sampled in a trial of the OX40 agonist ivuxolimab. The chain recombines TRBV9 with TRBJ1-5; 7 bases align to TRBD1. The CDR3 spells CASSIGQGNQPQHF. The CDR3 DNA reads TGTGCCAGCAGCATAGGACAGGGCAATCAGCCCCAGCATTTT.